This TCR beta chain was retrieved from a study of cytomegalovirus exposure and HLA in healthy donors. The CDR3 runs 13 residues. Germline assignment: CDR1 SEHNR and CDR2 FQNEAQ (reference sequence). General study points: For most TCR beta V segments, an earlier analysis put the productive rate at about 87% or about 30% of the time. CMV antigen specificity of a few CMV-associated chains was confirmed in vitro.

The study ran its PCR with 60 Vbeta and 13 Jbeta primers. Libraries were prepared by immunoSEQ multiplex PCR; TCRdb keeps only in-frame clonotypes and omits some of them. The table has 250,000 to 350,000 clones, about nine tenths seen once. With regard to this clone: What it binds is not known. One end of the junction fails to match germline, which may point to a read error.

This clonotype was sampled from a man aged 35 to 55 in good health and CMV-seropositive. Sequenced input: PBMCs. The V gene is TRBV7-9, the J gene TRBJ1-1, with unresolved D. CDR3 coding DNA: TGTGCCAGCAGCCAATCGTCAAACAATGAAGCTTTCTTT. This gives the protein CASSQSSNNEAFF.